This T cell receptor beta chain was identified during a study of blood T cell repertoires in COVID-19. For the study at large: Donors in the United States, Italy and Spain gave samples during acute or convalescent COVID-19. From T cells, B-cell-depleted T cells, or PBMCs came the material, which was cDNA or gDNA.

Authors' methods: From reference gene primer amplification, estimates of nucleated cell counts were derived. Assay: immunoSEQ multiplex PCR; the TCRdb copy retains only in-frame clones and omits some. V, J and clone size derive from that table, while D and trimming were established from the DNA sequence. Of tens of thousands of clones listed, 77% are singletons. Germline CDR1 SGDLS, CDR2 YYNGEE. There are 16 residues in the CDR3. The V and J ends lost 0 bases and 4 bases, in that order; junction bases with no gene match: 5. The chain links TRBV9 to TRBJ2-5; 11 bases match TRBD2. This receptor was taken from a woman in her 70s with acute or convalescent COVID-19. The specimen sequenced was peripheral blood. CDR3 DNA sequence: TGTGCCAGCAGCGTAGGGCTAGCGGGGGGAAGAGAGACCCAGTACTTC. This translates into CASSVGLAGGRETQYF.